The 8 T cell receptor beta chains below all came from one sample that was sequenced in a study of T cell changes during pregnancy in multiple sclerosis. The protocol was immunoSEQ multiplex PCR, while the TCRdb copy is restricted to in-frame clones and leaves out a portion. The sample has around 100,000 clones; 90% are singletons. The sample in question was peripheral blood, obtained in the second trimester of pregnancy. The receptors originated from a female donor in good health, enrolled as a control in a pregnancy study.

The genes are TRBV15 and TRBJ1-1, with 11 bases that match TRBD1. Per the germline V gene, CDR1 is LNHNV and CDR2 is YYDKDF (reference sequence). J gave up 7 bases and V 3 bases, and 4 bases lay outside the gene matches. The CDR3 has 14 residues. CDR3 amino acids: CATSRDRGQGEAFF. Here the CDR3 DNA reads TGTGCCACCAGCAGGGACAGGGGGCAGGGTGAAGCTTTCTTT. Full variable domain (outside the CDR3, taken from reference TRBV15 and TRBJ1-1): DAMVIQNPRYQVTQFGKPVTLSCSQTLNHNVMYWYQQKSSQAPKLLFHYYDKDFNNEADTPDNFQSRRPNTSFCFLDIRSPGLGDTAMYLCATSRDRGQGEAFFGQGTRLTVV.

This sequence joins TRBV5-1 and TRBJ2-3; a weak D match, TRBD2 (5 bases). The V gene's germline CDR1 is SGHRS and CDR2 YFSETQ. The CDR3 covers 13 residues. The V gene lost 2 bases and the J gene lost 4 bases, with 8 bases spanning the gap. CDR3 residues: CASSFPAADTQYF. CDR3 sequence (DNA): TGCGCCAGCAGCTTTCCAGCGGCAGATACGCAGTATTTT.

The rearrangement links TRBV9 to TRBJ2-5; 11 positions match TRBD2. Unmatched junction bases numbered 7, after V lost 4 bases and J lost 2 bases. The CDR3 runs to 16 residues. Looked up from germline, CDR1 is SGDLS and CDR2 is YYNGEE. CDR3 protein: CASSLSGTSGQETQYF. The DNA for the CDR3 is TGTGCCAGCAGCCTCTCCGGGACTAGCGGTCAAGAGACCCAGTACTTC.

The V and J genes are TRBV11-2 and TRBJ1-6; D is unresolved. The CDR3 has 15 residues. Germline V lookup: CDR1 SGHAT, CDR2 FQNNGV. V was cut by 0 bases and J by 11 bases, with 14 bases left in between. CDR3 in DNA: TGTGCCAGCAGCTTAGAATGGAGCGCGGGAGCACCCCTCCACTTT. Protein: CASSLEWSAGAPLHF.

The sample holds one count of this clone. The chain is built from TRBV28 and TRBJ1-1; D is undetermined. V lost 6 bases and J lost 5, with 16 bases in between. The V gene's germline CDR1 is MDHEN and CDR2 SYDVKM. The CDR3 contains 14 residues. In nucleotides, the CDR3 is TGTGCCAGCAGCCTCCTCGGCGGAGGAACTGAAGCTTTCTTT. Protein: CASSLLGGGTEAFF.

The V gene is TRBV7-8, the J gene TRBJ2-1; TRBD1 might be the D (8 bases). CDR1 is SGHVS and CDR2 is FQNEAQ in the germline V gene. This CDR3 is 16 amino acids long. Trimming stripped 5 bases from V and 9 bases from J, with 23 bases between. The CDR3 bases are TGTGCCAGCAGCGTCCAGGGGGCGGGAGTAAGCAGTGAGCAGTTCTTC. This codes for CASSVQGAGVSSEQFF.

Only a few counts were recorded for this clone. This chain joins TRBV28 and TRBJ2-7; 7 bases fit TRBD2. CDR1 and CDR2 (germline): MDHEN, SYDVKM. The CDR3 is made up of 17 amino acids. Trimming at V came to 8 bases and at J to 1 base, leaving 17 bases not matched to a gene. Here the CDR3 DNA reads TGTGCCAGCCGTACCCCTTTCCCGGCTAGCGGATCCTACGAGCAGTACTTC. Translating it yields CASRTPFPASGSYEQYF.

The J gene is TRBJ1-1, the V gene TRBV5-1; TRBD1 agrees at 7 bases. The germline V gene has CDR1 SGHRS and CDR2 YFSETQ. V lost 0 bases, J lost 10 bases, and 12 bases stayed unmatched. The CDR3 length is 15 residues. The CDR3 loop reads CASSLVMGQLGGAFF. The CDR3 region has the DNA TGCGCCAGCAGCTTGGTCATGGGACAGCTCGGTGGAGCTTTCTTT.